The 7 T cell receptor beta chains listed next were all sequenced from one sample in a study of blood T cell repertoires in COVID-19. TCRdb keeps only in-frame clones here, not all; method: immunoSEQ multiplex PCR. Here the sample spans under 250,000 clones, around 86% being singletons. The sample consisted of peripheral blood. The origin of the receptors is a man aged 50-59 years with COVID-19, enrolled during active disease.

This chain uses TRBV3-1 (or the pseudogene TRBV3-2) with TRBJ1-2; D unclear. Germline V CDR1 and CDR2: LGHDT, YNNKEL (reference sequence). The CDR3 runs to 12 residues. Trimming cost V 5 bases and J 2 bases, with 6 bases left between them. CDR3 in amino acids: CASSGLNYGYTF. Here the CDR3 DNA reads TGTGCCAGCAGCGGACTGAACTATGGCTACACCTTC.

For the CDR3, the DNA is TGTGCCAGCAGCGTAGAGTACGCGGAGACCCAGTACTTC. Residues: CASSVEYAETQYF. The gene calls are TRBV9 and TRBJ2-5; D remains unclear. The CDR3 runs to 13 residues. The germline CDR1 and CDR2 sequences are SGDLS and YYNGEE. V was clipped by 0 bases and J by 5 bases, with 8 bases between them. The variable domain in full, completed from reference TRBV9 and TRBJ2-5, reads DSGVTQTPKHLITATGQRVTLRCSPRSGDLSVYWYQQSLDQGLQFLIQYYNGEERAKGNILERFSAQQFPDLHSELNLSSLELGDSALYFCASSVEYAETQYFGPGTRLLVL.

This clone was seen more than once but under ten times. The chain uses TRBV7-2 and TRBJ1-5; D is undetermined. This CDR3 has 16 residues. Trimming removed 3 bases at V and 0 bases at J, with 12 bases between. CDR1 is SGHTA and CDR2 is FQGNSA in the germline V gene. Written as DNA, the CDR3 is TGTGCCAGCAGCTTGACCGACACGCATAGCAATCAGCCCCAGCATTTT. Its translation is CASSLTDTHSNQPQHF.

The chain recombines TRBV5-1 with TRBJ2-1; 7 nucleotides match TRBD2. CDR3 length equals 14 residues. Germline-derived CDR1 and CDR2 are SGHRS and YFSETQ. J gave up 7 bases and V 0 bases, and 4 bases lay outside the gene matches. CDR3 in DNA: TGCGCCAGCAGCTTGGGACTAGCAAGGAATGAGCAGTTCTTC. Translating it yields CASSLGLARNEQFF.

This rearrangement joins TRBV2 to TRBJ1-2; no definite D call. The CDR3 extends over 11 amino acids. Germline V gene lookup returns CDR1 SNHLY and CDR2 FYNNEI. V lost 5 bases and J lost 10, with 11 bases in between. The CDR3 here is CASSTPRIYTF. DNA for the CDR3: TGTGCCAGCAGTACTCCGCGGATCTACACCTTC.

The chain joins TRBV27 to TRBJ2-7; 7 nucleotides match TRBD1. The germline V gene has CDR1 MNHEY and CDR2 SMNVEV (reference sequence). The J segment lost 2 bases and the V segment lost 1 base, leaving 5 bases of the junction unmatched. This CDR3 has 15 amino acids. Written as DNA, the CDR3 is TGTGCCAGCAGTTTATATCTGGGACAGACCTACGAGCAGTACTTC. Translation: CASSLYLGQTYEQYF.

The chain employs TRBV5-4 and TRBJ2-1, with 12 bases lining up with TRBD2. V gave up 5 bases and J gave up 5 bases; unmatched junction bases: 8. Germline loops: CDR1 SGHNT, CDR2 YYREEE (reference sequence). This CDR3 is 16 amino acids long. CDR3 residues: CASSHPTSGGNNEQFF. CDR3 nucleotides: TGTGCCAGCAGTCATCCGACTAGCGGGGGAAACAATGAGCAGTTCTTC.